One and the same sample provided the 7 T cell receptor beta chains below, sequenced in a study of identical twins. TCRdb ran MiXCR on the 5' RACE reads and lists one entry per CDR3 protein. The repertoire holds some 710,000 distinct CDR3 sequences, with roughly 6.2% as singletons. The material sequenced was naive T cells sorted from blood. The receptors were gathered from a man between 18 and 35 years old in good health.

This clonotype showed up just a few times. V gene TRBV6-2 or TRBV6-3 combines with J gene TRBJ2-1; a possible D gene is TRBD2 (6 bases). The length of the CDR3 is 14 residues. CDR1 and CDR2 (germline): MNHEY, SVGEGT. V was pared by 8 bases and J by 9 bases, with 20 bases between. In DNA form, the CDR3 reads TGTGCCAGCGGTGACGGGGGAGGTTCGAGTGAGCAGTTCTTC. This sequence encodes CASGDGGGSSEQFF.

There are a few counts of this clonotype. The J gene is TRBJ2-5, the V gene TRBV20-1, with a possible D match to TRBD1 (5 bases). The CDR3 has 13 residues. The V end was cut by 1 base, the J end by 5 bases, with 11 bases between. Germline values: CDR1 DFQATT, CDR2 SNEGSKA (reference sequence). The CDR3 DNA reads TGCAGTGCTAGAGTAGGGGCCGGCGAGACCCAGTACTTC. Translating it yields CSARVGAGETQYF.

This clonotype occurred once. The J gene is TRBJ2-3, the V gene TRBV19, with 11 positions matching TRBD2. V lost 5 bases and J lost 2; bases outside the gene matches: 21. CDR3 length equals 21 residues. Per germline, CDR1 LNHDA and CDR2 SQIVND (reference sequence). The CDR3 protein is CASSRPPAGVSGRAITDTQYF. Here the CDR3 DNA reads TGTGCCAGTAGTCGACCCCCGGCAGGCGTTAGCGGGAGGGCTATCACAGATACGCAGTATTTT.

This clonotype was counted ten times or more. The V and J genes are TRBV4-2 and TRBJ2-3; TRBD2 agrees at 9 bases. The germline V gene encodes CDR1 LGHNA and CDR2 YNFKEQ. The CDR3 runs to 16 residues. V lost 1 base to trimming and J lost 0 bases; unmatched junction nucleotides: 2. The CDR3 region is CASSQGLAASTDTQYF. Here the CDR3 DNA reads TGTGCCAGCAGCCAAGGACTAGCGGCGAGCACAGATACGCAGTATTTT.

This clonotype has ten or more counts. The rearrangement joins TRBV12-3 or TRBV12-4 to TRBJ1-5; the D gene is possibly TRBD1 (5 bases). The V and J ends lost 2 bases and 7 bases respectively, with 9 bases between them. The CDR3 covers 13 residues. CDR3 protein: CASSLSGTQPQHF. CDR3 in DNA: TGTGCCAGCAGTTTATCGGGGACGCAGCCCCAGCATTTT.

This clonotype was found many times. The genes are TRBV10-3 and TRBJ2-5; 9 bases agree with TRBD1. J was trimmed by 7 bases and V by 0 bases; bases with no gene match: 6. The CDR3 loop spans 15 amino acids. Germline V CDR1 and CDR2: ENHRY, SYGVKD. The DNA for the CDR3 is TGTGCCATCAGTGAGTCAGGACAGGGGCCGGGGACCCAGTACTTC. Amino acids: CAISESGQGPGTQYF.

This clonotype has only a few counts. CDR3: CASSLGLAGGPAETQYF. The CDR3 region has the DNA TGCGCCAGCAGCTTGGGCCTAGCGGGAGGGCCGGCAGAGACCCAGTACTTC. The V and J genes are TRBV5-1 and TRBJ2-5, with 12 bases aligning to TRBD2. Germline assignment: CDR1 SGHRS and CDR2 YFSETQ. The CDR3 covers 17 residues. Germline trimming cut 0 bases from V and 4 bases from J; bases unmatched to any gene: 7.